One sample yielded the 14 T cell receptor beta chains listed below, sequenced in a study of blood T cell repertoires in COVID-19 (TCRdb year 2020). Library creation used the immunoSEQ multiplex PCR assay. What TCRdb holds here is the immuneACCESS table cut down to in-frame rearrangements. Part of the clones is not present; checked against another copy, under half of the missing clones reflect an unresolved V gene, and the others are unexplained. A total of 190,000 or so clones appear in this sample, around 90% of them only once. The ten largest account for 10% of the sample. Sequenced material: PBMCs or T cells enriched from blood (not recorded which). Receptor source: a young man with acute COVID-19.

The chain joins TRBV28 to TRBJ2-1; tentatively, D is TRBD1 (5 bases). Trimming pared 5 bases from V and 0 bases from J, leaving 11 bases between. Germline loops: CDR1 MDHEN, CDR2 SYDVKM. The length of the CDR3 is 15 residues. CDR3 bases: TGTGCCAGCAGTCCGACAGTTTCCTCCTACAATGAGCAGTTCTTC. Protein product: CASSPTVSSYNEQFF. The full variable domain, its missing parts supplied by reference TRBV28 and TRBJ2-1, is DVKVTQSSRYLVKRTGEKVFLECVQDMDHENMFWYRQDPGLGLRLIYFSYDVKMKEKGDIPEGYSVSREKKERFSLILESASTNQTSMYLCASSPTVSSYNEQFFGPGTRLTVL.

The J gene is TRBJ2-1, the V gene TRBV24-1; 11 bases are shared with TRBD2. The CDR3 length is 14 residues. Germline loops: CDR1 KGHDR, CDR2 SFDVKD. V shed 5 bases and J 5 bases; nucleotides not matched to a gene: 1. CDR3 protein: CATSGLAGHNEQFF. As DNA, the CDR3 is TGTGCCACCAGTGGACTAGCGGGACACAATGAGCAGTTCTTC.

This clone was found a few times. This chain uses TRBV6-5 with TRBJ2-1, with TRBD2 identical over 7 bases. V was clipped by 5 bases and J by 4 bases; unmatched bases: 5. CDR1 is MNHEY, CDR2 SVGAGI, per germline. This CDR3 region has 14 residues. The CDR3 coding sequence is TGTGCCAGCAGTACCCAAGCGGGGTACAATGAGCAGTTCTTC. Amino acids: CASSTQAGYNEQFF.

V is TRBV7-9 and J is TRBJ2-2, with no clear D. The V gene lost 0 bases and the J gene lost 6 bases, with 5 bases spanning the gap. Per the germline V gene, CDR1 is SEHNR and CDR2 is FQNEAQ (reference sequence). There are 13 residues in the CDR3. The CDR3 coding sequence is TGTGCCAGCAGCTTAGCGCCGGCCGGGGAGCTGTTTTTT. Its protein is CASSLAPAGELFF.

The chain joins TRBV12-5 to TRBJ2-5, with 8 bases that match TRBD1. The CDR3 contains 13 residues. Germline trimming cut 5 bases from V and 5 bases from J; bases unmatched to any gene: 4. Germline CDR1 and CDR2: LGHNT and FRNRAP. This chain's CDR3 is CASGPGTGETQYF. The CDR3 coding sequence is TGTGCTAGTGGTCCTGGGACAGGCGAGACCCAGTACTTC.

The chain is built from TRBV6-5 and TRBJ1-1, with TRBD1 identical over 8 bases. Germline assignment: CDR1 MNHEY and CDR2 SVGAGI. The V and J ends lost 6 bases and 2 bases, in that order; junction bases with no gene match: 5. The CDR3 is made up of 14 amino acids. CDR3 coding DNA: TGTGCCAGCAGGCTGGGACAGGTCAACACTGAAGCTTTCTTT. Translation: CASRLGQVNTEAFF.

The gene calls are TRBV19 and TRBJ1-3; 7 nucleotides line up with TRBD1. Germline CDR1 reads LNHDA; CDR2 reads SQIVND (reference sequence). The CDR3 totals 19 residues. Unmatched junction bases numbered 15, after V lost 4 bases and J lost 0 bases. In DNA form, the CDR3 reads TGTGCCAGTAGTACCCAACGGGACAGTTCGCGTCTCTCTGGAAACACCATATATTTT. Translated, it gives CASSTQRDSSRLSGNTIYF. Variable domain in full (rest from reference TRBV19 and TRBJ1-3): DGGITQSPKYLFRKEGQNVTLSCEQNLNHDAMYWYRQDPGQGLRLIYYSQIVNDFQKGDIAEGYSVSREKKESFPLTVTSAQKNPTAFYLCASSTQRDSSRLSGNTIYFGEGSWLTVV.

The CDR3 DNA reads as TGCAGCGTTGCATCCGGGTTGGGTAATCAGCCCCAGCATTTT. This codes for CSVASGLGNQPQHF. The chain links TRBV29-1 to TRBJ1-5; D is uncertain. Per germline, CDR1 SQVTM and CDR2 ANQGSEA. V shed 4 bases and J shed 4 bases, with 14 bases lying between them. The CDR3 covers 14 residues.

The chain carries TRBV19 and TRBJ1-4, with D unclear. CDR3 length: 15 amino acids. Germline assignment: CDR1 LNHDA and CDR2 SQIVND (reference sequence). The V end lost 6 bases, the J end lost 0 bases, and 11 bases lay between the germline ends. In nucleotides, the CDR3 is TGTGCCAGTAGACCTACCTTGGCAACTAATGAAAAACTGTTTTTT. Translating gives CASRPTLATNEKLFF.

The CDR3 DNA is TGCGCCAGCAGCTCGAGACAGGGTTTATATGGCTACACCTTC. Translating gives CASSSRQGLYGYTF. The rearrangement uses TRBV5-1 and TRBJ1-2; 7 nucleotides agree with TRBD1. The V and J ends lost 3 bases and 5 bases, in that order; junction bases with no gene match: 7. The germline V gene encodes CDR1 SGHRS and CDR2 YFSETQ. This CDR3 has 14 residues.

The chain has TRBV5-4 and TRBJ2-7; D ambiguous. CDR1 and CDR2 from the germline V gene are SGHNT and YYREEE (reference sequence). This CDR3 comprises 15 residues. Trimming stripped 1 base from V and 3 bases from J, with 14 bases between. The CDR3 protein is CASSLFGQSYYEQYF. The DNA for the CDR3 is TGTGCCAGCAGCTTGTTTGGGCAGTCGTACTACGAGCAGTACTTC. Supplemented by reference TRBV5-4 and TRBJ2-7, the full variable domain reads ETGVTQSPTHLIKTRGQQVTLRCSSQSGHNTVSWYQQALGQGPQFIFQYYREEENGRGNFPPRFSGLQFPNYSSELNVNALELDDSALYLCASSLFGQSYYEQYFGPGTRLTVT.

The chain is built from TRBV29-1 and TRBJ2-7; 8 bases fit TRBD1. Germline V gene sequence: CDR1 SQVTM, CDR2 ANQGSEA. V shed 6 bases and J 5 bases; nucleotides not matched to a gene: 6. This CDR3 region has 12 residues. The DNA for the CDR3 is TGCAGCGTCATGATACAGGGGGACGAGCAGTACTTC. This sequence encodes CSVMIQGDEQYF.

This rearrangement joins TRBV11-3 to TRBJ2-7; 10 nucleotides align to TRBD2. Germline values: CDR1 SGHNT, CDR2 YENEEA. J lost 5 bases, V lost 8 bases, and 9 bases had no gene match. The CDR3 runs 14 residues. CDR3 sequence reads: CASGQREGLHEQYF. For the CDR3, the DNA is TGTGCCAGCGGCCAGCGGGAGGGCCTTCACGAGCAGTACTTC.

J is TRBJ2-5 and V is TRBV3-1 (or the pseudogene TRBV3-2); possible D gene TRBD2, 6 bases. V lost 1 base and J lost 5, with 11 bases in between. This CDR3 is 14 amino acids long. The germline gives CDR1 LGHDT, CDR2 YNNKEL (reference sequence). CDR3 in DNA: TGTGCCAGCAGCCAAGTCGACGGGAGTGAGACCCAGTACTTC. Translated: CASSQVDGSETQYF.